This T cell receptor beta chain was profiled in a study of blood T cell repertoires in COVID-19. At the level of the study: The United States, Italy and Spain were the sources of the acute and convalescent COVID-19 samples.

This table comes from immunoSEQ multiplex PCR, and its TCRdb copy is limited to in-frame clones, with some not included. The sample has approximately 260,000 clones; almost 90% are singletons. The CDR3 consists of 15 residues. Trimming shortened V by 1 base and J by 7 bases, and 11 bases separated the two germline ends. Germline assignment: CDR1 SGHVS and CDR2 FQNEAQ. The sample taken for sequencing was peripheral blood. This clonotype originated in a woman aged 55 to 70 with COVID-19, enrolled during active disease. The gene calls are TRBV7-8 and TRBJ1-6; the D is unclear. CDR3 loop: CASSLEGGWNSPLHF. The CDR3 DNA is TGTGCCAGCAGCTTAGAGGGAGGTTGGAATTCACCCCTCCACTTT.